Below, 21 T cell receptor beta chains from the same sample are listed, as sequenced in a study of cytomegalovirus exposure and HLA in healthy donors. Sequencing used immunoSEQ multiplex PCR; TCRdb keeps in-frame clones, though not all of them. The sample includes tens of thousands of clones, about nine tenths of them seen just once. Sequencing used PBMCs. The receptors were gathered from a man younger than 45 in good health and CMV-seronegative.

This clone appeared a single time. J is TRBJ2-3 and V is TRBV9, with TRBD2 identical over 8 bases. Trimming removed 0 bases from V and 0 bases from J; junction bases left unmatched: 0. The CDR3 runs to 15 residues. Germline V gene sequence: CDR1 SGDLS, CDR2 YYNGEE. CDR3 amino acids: CASSVAGGSTDTQYF. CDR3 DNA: TGTGCCAGCAGCGTAGCGGGGGGGAGCACAGATACGCAGTATTTT.

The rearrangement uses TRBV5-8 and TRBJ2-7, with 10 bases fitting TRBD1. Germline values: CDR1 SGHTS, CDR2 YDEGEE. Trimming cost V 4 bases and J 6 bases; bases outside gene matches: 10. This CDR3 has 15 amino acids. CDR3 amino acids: CASSLRDRGLSEQYF. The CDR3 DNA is TGTGCCAGCAGCCTCCGGGACAGGGGCTTAAGCGAGCAGTACTTC.

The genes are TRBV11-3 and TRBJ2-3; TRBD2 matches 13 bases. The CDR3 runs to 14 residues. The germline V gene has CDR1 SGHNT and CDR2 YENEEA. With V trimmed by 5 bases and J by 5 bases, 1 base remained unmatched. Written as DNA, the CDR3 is TGTGCCAGCAGCCGGACTAGCGGGAGAGATACGCAGTATTTT. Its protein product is CASSRTSGRDTQYF.

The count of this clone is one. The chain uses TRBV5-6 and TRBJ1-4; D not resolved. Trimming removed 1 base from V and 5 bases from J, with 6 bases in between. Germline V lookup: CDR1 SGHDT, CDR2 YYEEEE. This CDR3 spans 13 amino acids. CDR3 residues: CASSLSRNEKLFF. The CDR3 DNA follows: TGTGCCAGCAGCTTGTCGAGGAATGAAAAACTGTTTTTT.

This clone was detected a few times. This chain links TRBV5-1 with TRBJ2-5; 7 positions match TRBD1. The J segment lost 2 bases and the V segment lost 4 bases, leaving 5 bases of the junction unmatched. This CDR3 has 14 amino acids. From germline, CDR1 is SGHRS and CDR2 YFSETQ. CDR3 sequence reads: CASSTGTVQETQYF. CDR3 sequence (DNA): TGCGCCAGCAGCACAGGGACAGTTCAAGAGACCCAGTACTTC.

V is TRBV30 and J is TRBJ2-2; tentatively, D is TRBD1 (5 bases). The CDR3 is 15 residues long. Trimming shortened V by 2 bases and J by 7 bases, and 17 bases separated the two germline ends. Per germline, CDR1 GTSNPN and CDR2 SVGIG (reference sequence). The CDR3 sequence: CAWSLGQGMIGELFF. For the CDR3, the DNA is TGTGCCTGGAGTTTGGGCCAGGGTATGATCGGGGAGCTGTTTTTT. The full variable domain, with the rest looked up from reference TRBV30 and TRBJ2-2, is SQTIHQWPATLVQPVGSPLSLECTVEGTSNPNLYWYRQAAGRGLQLLFYSVGIGQISSEVPQNLSASRPQDRQFILSSKKLLLSDSGFYLCAWSLGQGMIGELFFGEGSRLTVL.

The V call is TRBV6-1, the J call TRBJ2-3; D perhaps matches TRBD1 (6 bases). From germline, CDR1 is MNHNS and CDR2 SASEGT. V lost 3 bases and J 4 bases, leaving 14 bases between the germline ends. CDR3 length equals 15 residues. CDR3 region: CASSDPGAIPDTQYF. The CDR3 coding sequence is TGTGCCAGCAGTGACCCAGGGGCCATCCCAGATACGCAGTATTTT.

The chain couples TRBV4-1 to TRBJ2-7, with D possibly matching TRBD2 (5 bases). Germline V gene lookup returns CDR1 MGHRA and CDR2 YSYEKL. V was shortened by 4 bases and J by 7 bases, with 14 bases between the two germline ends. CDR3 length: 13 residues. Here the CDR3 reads CASSPTHPGEQYF. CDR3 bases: TGCGCCAGCAGCCCGACCCACCCGGGAGAGCAGTACTTC.

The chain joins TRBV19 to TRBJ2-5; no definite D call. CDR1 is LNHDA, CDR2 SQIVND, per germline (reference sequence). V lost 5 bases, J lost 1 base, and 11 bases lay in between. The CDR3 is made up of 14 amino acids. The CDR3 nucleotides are TGTGCCAGTAGTGCCCTGAGAACCCAAGAGACCCAGTACTTC. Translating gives CASSALRTQETQYF. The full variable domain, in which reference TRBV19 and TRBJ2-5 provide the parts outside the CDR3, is DGGITQSPKYLFRKEGQNVTLSCEQNLNHDAMYWYRQDPGQGLRLIYYSQIVNDFQKGDIAEGYSVSREKKESFPLTVTSAQKNPTAFYLCASSALRTQETQYFGPGTRLLVL.

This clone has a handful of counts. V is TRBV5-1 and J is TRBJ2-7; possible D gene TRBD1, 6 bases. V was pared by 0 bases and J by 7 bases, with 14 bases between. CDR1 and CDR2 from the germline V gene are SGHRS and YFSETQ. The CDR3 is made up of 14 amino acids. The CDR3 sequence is CASSLVAGVGEQYF. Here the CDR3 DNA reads TGCGCCAGCAGCTTGGTCGCAGGGGTTGGTGAGCAGTACTTC. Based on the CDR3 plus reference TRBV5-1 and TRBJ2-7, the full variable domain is KAGVTQTPRYLIKTRGQQVTLSCSPISGHRSVSWYQQTPGQGLQFLFEYFSETQRNKGNFPGRFSGRQFSNSRSEMNVSTLELGDSALYLCASSLVAGVGEQYFGPGTRLTVT.

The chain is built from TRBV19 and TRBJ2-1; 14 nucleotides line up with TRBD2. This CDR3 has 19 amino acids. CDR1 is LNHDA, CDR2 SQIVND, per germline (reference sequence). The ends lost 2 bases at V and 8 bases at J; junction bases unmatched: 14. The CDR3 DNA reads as TGTGCCAGTAGTATATCCTCGTTGGGACTAGCGGGAGCAAGGGATGAGCAGTTCTTC. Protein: CASSISSLGLAGARDEQFF.

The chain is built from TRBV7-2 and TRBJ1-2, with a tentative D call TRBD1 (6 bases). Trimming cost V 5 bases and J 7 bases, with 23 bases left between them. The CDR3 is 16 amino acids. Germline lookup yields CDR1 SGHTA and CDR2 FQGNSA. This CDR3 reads CASSPYPPDGTSGYTF. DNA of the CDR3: TGTGCCAGCAGCCCCTACCCCCCCGACGGGACATCTGGCTACACCTTC. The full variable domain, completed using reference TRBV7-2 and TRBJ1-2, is GAGVSQSPSNKVTEKGKDVELRCDPISGHTALYWYRQSLGQGLEFLIYFQGNSAPDKSGLPSDRFSAERTGGSVSTLTIQRTQQEDSAVYLCASSPYPPDGTSGYTFGSGTRLTVV.

The CDR3 nucleotides read TGTGCCAGCAGCTTGCCTACTCCGGATACGCAGTATTTT. Translation: CASSLPTPDTQYF. The chain combines TRBV11-2 with TRBJ2-3, with D hard to call. This CDR3 comprises 13 residues. CDR1 and CDR2 from the germline V gene are SGHAT and FQNNGV. V gave up 3 bases and J gave up 6 bases, with 10 bases separating them. The variable domain in full, completed from reference TRBV11-2 and TRBJ2-3, reads EAGVAQSPRYKIIEKRQSVAFWCNPISGHATLYWYQQILGQGPKLLIQFQNNGVVDDSQLPKDRFSAERLKGVDSTLKIQPAKLEDSAVYLCASSLPTPDTQYFGPGTRLTVL.

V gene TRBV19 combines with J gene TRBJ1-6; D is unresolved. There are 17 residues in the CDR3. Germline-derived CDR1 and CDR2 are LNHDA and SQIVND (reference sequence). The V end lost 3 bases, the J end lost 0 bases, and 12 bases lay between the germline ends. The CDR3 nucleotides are TGTGCCAGTAGTATTACGAGATCAAGCTCCTATAATTCACCCCTCCACTTT. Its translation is CASSITRSSSYNSPLHF.

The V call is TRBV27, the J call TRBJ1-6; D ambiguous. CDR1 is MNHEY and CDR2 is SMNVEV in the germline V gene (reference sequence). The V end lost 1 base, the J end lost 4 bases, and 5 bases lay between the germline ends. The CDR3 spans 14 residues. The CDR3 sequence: CASSLLAYNSPLHF. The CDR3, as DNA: TGTGCCAGCAGTTTATTGGCATATAATTCACCCCTCCACTTT.

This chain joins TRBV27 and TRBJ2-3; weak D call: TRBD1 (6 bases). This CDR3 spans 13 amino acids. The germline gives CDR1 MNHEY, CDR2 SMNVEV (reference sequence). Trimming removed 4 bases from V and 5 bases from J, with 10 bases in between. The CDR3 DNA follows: TGTGCCAGCAGTTGGACAGCACGAGATACGCAGTATTTT. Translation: CASSWTARDTQYF.

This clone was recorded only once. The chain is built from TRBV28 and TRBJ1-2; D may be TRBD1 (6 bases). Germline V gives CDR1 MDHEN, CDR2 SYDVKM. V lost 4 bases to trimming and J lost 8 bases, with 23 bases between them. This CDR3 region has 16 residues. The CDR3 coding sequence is TGTGCCAGCAGTTCCAGACTACAGGGCTCAGGGGACGGCTACACCTTC. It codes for CASSSRLQGSGDGYTF.

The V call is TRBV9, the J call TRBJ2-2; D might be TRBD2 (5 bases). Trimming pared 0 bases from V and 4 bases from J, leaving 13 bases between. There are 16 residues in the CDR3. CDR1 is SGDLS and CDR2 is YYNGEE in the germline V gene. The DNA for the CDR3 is TGTGCCAGCAGCGTAGTACCTAGCACTCGCACCGGGGAGCTGTTTTTT. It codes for CASSVVPSTRTGELFF.

CDR3 region: CATGAGGTEAFF. CDR3 nucleotides: TGTGCCACAGGGGCTGGGGGCACTGAAGCTTTCTTT. The chain is built from TRBV28 and TRBJ1-1; weak D call: TRBD1 (6 bases). The ends were cut back, 10 bases at V and 4 bases at J, with 13 bases in the middle. The CDR3 spans 12 residues. The germline V gene has CDR1 MDHEN and CDR2 SYDVKM.

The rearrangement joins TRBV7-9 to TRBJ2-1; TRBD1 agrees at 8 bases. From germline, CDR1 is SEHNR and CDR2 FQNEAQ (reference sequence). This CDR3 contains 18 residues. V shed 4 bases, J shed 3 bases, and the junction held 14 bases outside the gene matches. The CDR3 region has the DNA TGTGCCAGCAGCTCTCGGGAACAGGGGGGAGTTCGCTACAATGAGCAGTTCTTC. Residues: CASSSREQGGVRYNEQFF. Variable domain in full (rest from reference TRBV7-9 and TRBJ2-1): DTGVSQNPRHKITKRGQNVTFRCDPISEHNRLYWYRQTLGQGPEFLTYFQNEAQLEKSRLLSDRFSAERPKGSFSTLEIQRTEQGDSAMYLCASSSREQGGVRYNEQFFGPGTRLTVL.

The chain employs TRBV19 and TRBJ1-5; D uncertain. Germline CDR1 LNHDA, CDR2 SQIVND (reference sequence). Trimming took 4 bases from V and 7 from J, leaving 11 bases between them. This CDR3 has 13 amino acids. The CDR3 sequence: CASSSTLGQPQHF. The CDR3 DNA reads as TGTGCCAGTAGTAGCACACTCGGGCAGCCCCAGCATTTT. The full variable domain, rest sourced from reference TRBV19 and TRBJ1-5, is DGGITQSPKYLFRKEGQNVTLSCEQNLNHDAMYWYRQDPGQGLRLIYYSQIVNDFQKGDIAEGYSVSREKKESFPLTVTSAQKNPTAFYLCASSSTLGQPQHFGDGTRLSIL.